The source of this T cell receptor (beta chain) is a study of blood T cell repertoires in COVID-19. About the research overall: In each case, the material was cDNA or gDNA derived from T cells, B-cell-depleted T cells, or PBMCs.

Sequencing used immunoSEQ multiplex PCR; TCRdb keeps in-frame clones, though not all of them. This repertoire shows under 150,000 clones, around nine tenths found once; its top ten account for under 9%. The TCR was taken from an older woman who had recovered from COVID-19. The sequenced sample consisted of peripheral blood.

CDR3 sequence: CAISAHRQGEKLFF. CDR3 nucleotide sequence: TGTGCCATCAGTGCCCACCGACAGGGTGAAAAACTGTTTTTT. V gene TRBV10-3 combines with J gene TRBJ1-4, with 7 bases lining up with TRBD1. Germline V gives CDR1 ENHRY, CDR2 SYGVKD. V lost 4 bases, J lost 7 bases, and 6 bases stayed unmatched. The CDR3 totals 14 residues.